This TCR beta chain was identified in a study of shared clonotypes between healthy human individuals. Study-level background: Each donor had three CD4 naive, three CD4 memory, two CD8 naive and one CD8 memory plate.

The study's findings and limits: Sorted-subset samples were not fully sequenced, rarefaction indicated. Generation probabilities of non-shared clonotypes were lower (relative to those shared by all four donors).

The count of this clone is one. Its antigen is still unknown. Repertoires were generated with immunoSEQ multiplex PCR, while TCRdb's copy carries only in-frame clones and drops some. Among 2 million to 2.5 million clones listed, around 95% were seen once. V lost 0 bases and J 1 base, leaving 7 bases between the germline ends. Germline assignment: CDR1 SGHAT and CDR2 FQNNGV. The length of the CDR3 is 16 residues. Material for sequencing was naive CD4+ T cells sorted from blood. Subset here: CD45RA+ positively selected. This TCR derives from a man younger than 35 in good health. The J gene is TRBJ2-6, the V gene TRBV11-2; a possible D gene is TRBD1 (5 bases). CDR3 nucleotide sequence: TGTGCCAGCAGCTTAGATCCAGGGTCTGGGGCCAACGTCCTGACTTTC. It codes for CASSLDPGSGANVLTF.